The present TCR beta chain was sequenced within a study of blood T cell repertoires in COVID-19. In the study overall: The United States, Italy and Spain were the sources of the acute and convalescent COVID-19 samples.

Trimming stripped 3 bases from V and 1 base from J, with 13 bases between. Per germline, CDR1 KGHSH and CDR2 LQKENI. This CDR3 is 16 amino acids long. Here immunoSEQ multiplex PCR was the method, and the copy in TCRdb shows in-frame clones only, minus some. The table lists about 97,000 clones, 85% to 95% of them singletons. The clonotype originates from a man aged 50-60 years with active COVID-19. The sequencing input was peripheral blood. This chain connects TRBV18 to TRBJ2-4; D is perhaps TRBD1 (6 bases). The CDR3 is CASSPNRVGAKNIQYF. The CDR3 DNA sequence: TGTGCCAGCTCACCTAACAGGGTTGGGGCCAAAAACATTCAGTACTTC.